This T cell receptor beta chain is drawn from a study of T cell responses to AZD1222 COVID-19 vaccine. Study-wide points: Only a handful of AZD1222 recipients, more than 5 in all, had baseline seropositivity. Spike-specific TCR breadth and depth grew following two AZD1222 doses.

Second-dose intervals of approximately 4 or approximately 12 weeks were pooled. Profiling relied on immunoSEQ multiplex PCR, and the TCRdb table lists in-frame clones only, not all of them. The table lists about 130,000 clones, roughly 92% of them singletons, with approximately 1.2% in the top ten. For this clone: The antigen remains undetermined.

The specimen was peripheral blood, collected 28 days after the second AZD1222 dose. The clonotype originates from an adult who received the AZD1222 COVID-19 vaccine.

CDR3 bases: TGCGCCAGCAGCTTGTCGGGACTAGCGGGAGGGTACGAGCAGTACTTC. This translates into CASSLSGLAGGYEQYF. The chain uses TRBV5-1 and TRBJ2-7; the match to TRBD2 covers 16 bases. Trimming removed 1 base from V and 4 bases from J; junction bases left unmatched: 2. Germline lookup yields CDR1 SGHRS and CDR2 YFSETQ. The length of the CDR3 is 16 residues.